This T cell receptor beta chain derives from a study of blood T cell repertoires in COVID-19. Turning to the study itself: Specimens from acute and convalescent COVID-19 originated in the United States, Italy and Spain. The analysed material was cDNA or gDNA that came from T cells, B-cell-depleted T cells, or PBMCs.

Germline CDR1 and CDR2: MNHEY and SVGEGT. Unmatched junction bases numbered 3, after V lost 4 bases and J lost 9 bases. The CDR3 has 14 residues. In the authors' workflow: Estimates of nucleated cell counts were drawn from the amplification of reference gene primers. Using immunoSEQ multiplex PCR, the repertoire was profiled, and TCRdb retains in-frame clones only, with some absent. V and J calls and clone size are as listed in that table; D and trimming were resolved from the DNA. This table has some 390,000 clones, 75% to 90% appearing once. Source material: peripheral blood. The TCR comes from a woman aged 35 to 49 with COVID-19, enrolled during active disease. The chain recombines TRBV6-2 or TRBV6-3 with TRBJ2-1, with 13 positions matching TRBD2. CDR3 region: CASSLLAGGGEQFF. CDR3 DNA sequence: TGTGCCAGCAGTTTACTAGCGGGAGGGGGTGAGCAGTTCTTC.